This entry features one T cell receptor (beta chain) sequence. This sample was taken from a study of T cell responses to AZD1222 COVID-19 vaccine. Clones were sequenced by immunoSEQ multiplex PCR, and TCRdb holds only the in-frame ones, with some missing. The sample gives about 27,000 clones, approximately 90% of which show up once; about 8.8% is in the top ten. Material: peripheral blood, obtained 28 days after the second AZD1222 dose. This clonotype was obtained from an adult who received the AZD1222 COVID-19 vaccine.

CDR3 region: CASSGGTLGQETQYF. The CDR3, as DNA: TGCGCCAGCAGCGGCGGGACCCTGGGCCAAGAGACCCAGTACTTC. The chain employs TRBV5-1 and TRBJ2-5; a weak D match, TRBD2 (6 bases). V shed 4 bases and J shed 1 base, with 14 bases lying between them. The CDR3 is 15 residues long. CDR1 is SGHRS, CDR2 YFSETQ, per germline.